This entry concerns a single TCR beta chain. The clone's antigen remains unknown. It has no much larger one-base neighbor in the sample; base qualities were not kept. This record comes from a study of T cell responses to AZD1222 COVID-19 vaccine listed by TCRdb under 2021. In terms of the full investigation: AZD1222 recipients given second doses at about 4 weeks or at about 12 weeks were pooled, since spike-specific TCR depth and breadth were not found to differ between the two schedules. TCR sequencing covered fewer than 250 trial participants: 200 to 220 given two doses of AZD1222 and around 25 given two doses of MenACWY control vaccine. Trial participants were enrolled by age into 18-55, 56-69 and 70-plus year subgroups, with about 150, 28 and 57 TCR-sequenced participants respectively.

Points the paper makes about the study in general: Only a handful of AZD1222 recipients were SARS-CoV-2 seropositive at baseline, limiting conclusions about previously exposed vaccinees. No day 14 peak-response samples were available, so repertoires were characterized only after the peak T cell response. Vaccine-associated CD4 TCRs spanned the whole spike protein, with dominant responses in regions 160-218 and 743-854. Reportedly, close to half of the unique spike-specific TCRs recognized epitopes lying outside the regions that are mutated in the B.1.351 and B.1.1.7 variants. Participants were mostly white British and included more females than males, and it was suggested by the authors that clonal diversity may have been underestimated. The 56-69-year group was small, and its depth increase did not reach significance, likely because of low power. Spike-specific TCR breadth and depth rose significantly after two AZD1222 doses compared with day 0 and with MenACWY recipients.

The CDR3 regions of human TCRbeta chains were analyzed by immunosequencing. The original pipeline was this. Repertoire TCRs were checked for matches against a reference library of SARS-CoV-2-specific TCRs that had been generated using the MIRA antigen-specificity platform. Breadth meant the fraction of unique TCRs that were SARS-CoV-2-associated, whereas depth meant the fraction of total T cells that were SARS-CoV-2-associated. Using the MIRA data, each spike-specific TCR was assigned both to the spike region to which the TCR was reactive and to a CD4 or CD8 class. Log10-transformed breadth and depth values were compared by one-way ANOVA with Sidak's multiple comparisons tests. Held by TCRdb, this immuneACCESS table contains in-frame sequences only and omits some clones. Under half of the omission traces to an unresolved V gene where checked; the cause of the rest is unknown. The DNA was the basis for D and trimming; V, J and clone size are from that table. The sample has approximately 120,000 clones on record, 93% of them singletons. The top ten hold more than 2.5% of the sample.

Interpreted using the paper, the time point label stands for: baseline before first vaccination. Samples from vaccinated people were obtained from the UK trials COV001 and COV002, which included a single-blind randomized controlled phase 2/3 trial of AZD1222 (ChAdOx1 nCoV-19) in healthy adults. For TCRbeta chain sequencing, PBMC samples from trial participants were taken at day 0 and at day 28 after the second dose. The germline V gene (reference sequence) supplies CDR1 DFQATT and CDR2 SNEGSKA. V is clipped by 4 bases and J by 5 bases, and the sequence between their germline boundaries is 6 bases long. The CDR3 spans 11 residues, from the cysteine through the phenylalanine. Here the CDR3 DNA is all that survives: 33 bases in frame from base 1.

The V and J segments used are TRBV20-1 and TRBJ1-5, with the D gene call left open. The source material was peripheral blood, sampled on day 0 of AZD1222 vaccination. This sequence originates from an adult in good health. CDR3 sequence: CSATPDQPQHF. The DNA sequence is TGCAGTGCTACTCCGGATCAGCCCCAGCATTTT.